One TCR beta chain is described in this entry. This CDR3 region has 14 residues. J was trimmed by 4 bases and V by 6 bases; bases with no gene match: 7. Germline assignment: CDR1 MNHEY and CDR2 SVGAGI. The entry originates in a study of patients and donors after allogeneic stem cell transplantation. MiXCR, run by TCRdb on the RT-PCR reads, gives a single entry per CDR3 protein. Among approximately 200,000 distinct CDR3 sequences listed, about 40% were seen once. This TCR was recovered from a human donor who was either an allogeneic HSCT recipient or a stem cell or donor lymphocyte infusion donor (not recorded which). It is not recorded whose cells these are; they may come from a transplant donor. The sample consisted of blood, either unsorted or a sorted T cell fraction (not recorded which). The V call is TRBV6-5, the J call TRBJ1-1, with 8 positions matching TRBD1. CDR3 bases: TGTGCCAGCAGGACACAGGGGGTGGCCACTGAAGCTTTCTTT. This encodes CASRTQGVATEAFF.